This T cell receptor beta chain appears in the sequencing data of a study of cytomegalovirus exposure and HLA in healthy donors. Study-wide results and limits: As immune exposure information, only CMV serostatus was available.

The CDR3 length is 13 residues. Germline V gives CDR1 MNHEY, CDR2 SVGAGI. The V gene lost 5 bases and the J gene lost 6 bases, with 11 bases spanning the gap. Notes on this clone: Its antigen is not identified.

PCR involved 60 Vbeta and 13 Jbeta primers. Data came from immunoSEQ multiplex PCR; TCRdb stores just in-frame clones and leaves some out. The sample records some 120,000 clones, roughly 80% being singletons. The J gene is TRBJ2-1, the V gene TRBV6-5; possibly TRBD2 for D (6 bases). Sequenced: PBMCs. This TCR was recovered from a man aged 18 to 30 in good health and CMV-seropositive. CDR3 DNA sequence: TGTGCCAGCAGTACCGCCGGGGGCAATGAGCAGTTCTTC. Translating it yields CASSTAGGNEQFF.